A single sample gave rise to the 15 T cell receptor beta chains below, sequenced in a study of T cells expressing NK-cell markers. TCRdb reprocessed the 5' RACE reads, with one entry per CDR3 protein and no DNA. Across about 370,000 distinct CDR3 sequences, the top ten clones capture about 10% of the sample. Sequencing was performed on blood T cells: a sorted CD56 or NKG2C T cell subset, CD4+ or CD8+ T cells, or bulk PBMC T cells (not recorded which). The receptor set was obtained from a woman aged 45-65 years in good health.

The rearrangement uses TRBV4-2 and TRBJ2-3. In germline, CDR1 is LGHNA, CDR2 YNFKEQ. The CDR3 is made up of 16 amino acids. This chain's CDR3 is CASSQDGGAGTDTQYF.

The CDR3 is CASSQSRGPPHEQYF. The V and J genes are TRBV23-1 and TRBJ2-7; TCRdb outputs TRBD1, but without DNA this stays unchecked. TRBV23-1 is sorted into the ORF group, with uncertain function. This CDR3 spans 15 amino acids.

V is TRBV9 and J is TRBJ2-7; TCRdb gives TRBD2 as the D gene, but with no DNA this cannot be confirmed. CDR3 length: 14 amino acids. The germline CDR1 and CDR2 sequences are SGDLS and YYNGEE. CDR3: CASSAGTSAYEQYF.

The gene calls are TRBV30 and TRBJ1-1; the TCRdb call, TRBD1, lacks DNA for checking. CDR1 and CDR2 from the germline V gene are GTSNPN and SVGIG (reference sequence). CDR3 length: 12 residues. CDR3 loop: CAWDRGSAEAFF.

The gene calls are TRBV15 and TRBJ2-7; there is no DNA to check the TCRdb D call of TRBD1. Germline V gene sequence: CDR1 LNHNV, CDR2 YYDKDF (reference sequence). The CDR3 has 15 amino acids. This CDR3 reads CATSRAETGNYEQYF. Complete variable domain (other parts from reference TRBV15 and TRBJ2-7): DAMVIQNPRYQVTQFGKPVTLSCSQTLNHNVMYWYQQKSSQAPKLLFHYYDKDFNNEADTPDNFQSRRPNTSFCFLDIRSPGLGDTAMYLCATSRAETGNYEQYFGPGTRLTVT.

The chain recombines TRBV29-1 with TRBJ2-3; there is no DNA to check the TCRdb D call of TRBD2. In germline, CDR1 is SQVTM, CDR2 ANQGSEA. CDR3 size: 20 residues. The CDR3 region is CSVEDGPAASEKPSTDTQYF.

The chain is built from TRBV6-4 and TRBJ1-1. The CDR3 is made up of 13 amino acids. CDR1 MRHNA and CDR2 SNTAGT come from the germline V gene. The CDR3 here is CASRRGGSTEAFF.

The chain recombines TRBV7-9 with TRBJ2-1. The CDR3 spans 14 residues. From germline, CDR1 is SEHNR and CDR2 FQNEAQ (reference sequence). CDR3 protein: CASSDKASRSEQFF.

V usage is TRBV29-1 and J usage is TRBJ2-7; with no DNA, the TCRdb D assignment of TRBD1 cannot be verified. This CDR3 is 15 amino acids long. CDR1 is SQVTM and CDR2 is ANQGSEA in the germline V gene. CDR3 region: CSVTNRGPPFYEQYF.

The genes are TRBV6-1 and TRBJ1-1; TCRdb selects TRBD1, and the lack of DNA leaves this call unchecked. The germline V gene has CDR1 MNHNS and CDR2 SASEGT. There are 15 residues in the CDR3. CDR3 loop: CASTSSGTGSTEAFF.

This chain joins TRBV24-1 and TRBJ2-3; the TRBD2 assignment by TCRdb is unverifiable without DNA. Looked up from germline, CDR1 is KGHDR and CDR2 is SFDVKD. This CDR3 is built from 19 residues. The CDR3 loop is CATSDPGLAGGTWTDTQYF.

The chain combines TRBV6-1 with TRBJ2-6. The CDR3 is 13 residues long. Germline values: CDR1 MNHNS, CDR2 SASEGT. The CDR3 loop reads CAYQRSGANVLTF.

This chain connects TRBV5-1 to TRBJ2-5; TCRdb's D gene call, TRBD1, goes unchecked for lack of DNA. Germline V gene lookup returns CDR1 SGHRS and CDR2 YFSETQ. The CDR3 loop spans 15 amino acids. CDR3 amino acids: CASRPEGGSQETQYF.

This rearrangement joins TRBV12-3 or TRBV12-4 to TRBJ2-1. The CDR3 sequence is 14 residues long. CDR3 residues: CASSLSGRVLEQFF.

The rearrangement uses TRBV20-1 and TRBJ1-5; checking the TCRdb D call of TRBD1 is not possible without DNA. The germline V gene encodes CDR1 DFQATT and CDR2 SNEGSKA (reference sequence). This CDR3 comprises 17 residues. CDR3 amino acids: CSARGSEGVNLNQPQHF.